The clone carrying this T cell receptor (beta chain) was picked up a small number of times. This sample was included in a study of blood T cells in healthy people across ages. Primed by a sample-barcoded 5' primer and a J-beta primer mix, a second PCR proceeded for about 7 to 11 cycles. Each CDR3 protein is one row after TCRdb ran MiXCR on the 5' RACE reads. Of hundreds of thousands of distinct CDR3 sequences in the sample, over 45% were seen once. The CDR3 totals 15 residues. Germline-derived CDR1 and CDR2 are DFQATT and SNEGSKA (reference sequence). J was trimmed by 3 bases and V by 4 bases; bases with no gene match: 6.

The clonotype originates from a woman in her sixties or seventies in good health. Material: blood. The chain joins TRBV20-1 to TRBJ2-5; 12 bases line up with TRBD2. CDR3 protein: CSATRRLAGEETQYF. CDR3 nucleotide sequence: TGCAGTGCTACCCGGCGACTAGCGGGAGAAGAGACCCAGTACTTC.